This T cell receptor beta chain was recorded in a study of T cells after yellow fever vaccination. Trimming left V 7 bases short and J 1 base short, with 20 bases between. The CDR3 consists of 17 residues. The germline gives CDR1 MNHEY, CDR2 SMNVEV (reference sequence). Overall study results and limits: Detected again after the booster were most primary-vaccination clones, at about 96% CD4 and approximately 85% CD8. A small share of clonotypes appeared in both CD4 and CD8 compartments. Peak timing came faster in the weaker secondary response, day 5 versus 15.

UMIs and a universal primer site were added when TCR cDNA was made by 5'RACE template switching. TCRdb fed the 5' RACE reads into MiXCR, producing one record per CDR3 protein. The table has roughly 96,000 distinct CDR3 sequences, approximately 8.4% seen once. The source was CD8+ T cells not binding an NS4B(214-222) dextramer, sorted from PBMCs, collected more than 13 days after the first yellow fever vaccination. The chain links TRBV27 to TRBJ2-1; a weak D match, TRBD2 (6 bases). This TCR derives from a man between 18 and 35 years old who received the YFV17D yellow fever vaccine. CDR3 in amino acids: CASNWRAPVLSYNEQFF. Here the CDR3 DNA reads TGTGCCAGCAATTGGAGGGCCCCGGTGTTGTCCTACAATGAGCAGTTCTTC.